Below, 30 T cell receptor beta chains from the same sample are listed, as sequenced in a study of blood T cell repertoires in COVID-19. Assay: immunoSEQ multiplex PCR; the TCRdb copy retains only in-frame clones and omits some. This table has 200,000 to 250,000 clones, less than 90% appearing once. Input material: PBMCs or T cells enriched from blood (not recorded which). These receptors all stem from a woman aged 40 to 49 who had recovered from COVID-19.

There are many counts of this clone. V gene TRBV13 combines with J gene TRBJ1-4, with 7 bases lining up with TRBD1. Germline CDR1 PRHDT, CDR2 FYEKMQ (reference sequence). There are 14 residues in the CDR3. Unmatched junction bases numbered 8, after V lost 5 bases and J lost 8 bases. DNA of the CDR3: TGTGCCAGCAGCCACGACCAAGGGGGCGAAAAACTGTTTTTT. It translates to CASSHDQGGEKLFF.

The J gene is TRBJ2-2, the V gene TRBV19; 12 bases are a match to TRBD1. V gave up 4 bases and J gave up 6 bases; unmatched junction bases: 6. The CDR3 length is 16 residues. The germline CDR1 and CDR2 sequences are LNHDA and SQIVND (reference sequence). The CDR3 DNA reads TGTGCCAGTAGTAGTTGGGGACAGGGGGCCCCCGGGGAGCTGTTTTTT. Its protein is CASSSWGQGAPGELFF.

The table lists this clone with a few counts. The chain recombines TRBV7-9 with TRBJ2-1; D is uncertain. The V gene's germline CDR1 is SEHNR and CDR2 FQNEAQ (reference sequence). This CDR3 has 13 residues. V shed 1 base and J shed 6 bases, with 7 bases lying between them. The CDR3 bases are TGTGCCAGCAGCTTAGAAGTGAGCAATGAGCAGTTCTTC. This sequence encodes CASSLEVSNEQFF. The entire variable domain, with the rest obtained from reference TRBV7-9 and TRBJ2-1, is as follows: DTGVSQNPRHKITKRGQNVTFRCDPISEHNRLYWYRQTLGQGPEFLTYFQNEAQLEKSRLLSDRFSAERPKGSFSTLEIQRTEQGDSAMYLCASSLEVSNEQFFGPGTRLTVL.

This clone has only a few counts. CDR3 sequence: CASKPGHNTGELFF. CDR3 in DNA: TGTGCCAGCAAACCGGGACACAACACCGGGGAGCTGTTTTTT. V usage is TRBV2 and J usage is TRBJ2-2; maybe TRBD1 (6 bases). CDR1 and CDR2 (germline): SNHLY, FYNNEI. The CDR3 is 14 amino acids. Trimming removed 7 bases from V and 2 bases from J, with 11 bases in between. Full variable domain (remainder filled in from reference TRBV2 and TRBJ2-2): EPEVTQTPSHQVTQMGQEVILRCVPISNHLYFYWYRQILGQKVEFLVSFYNNEISEKSEIFDDQFSVERPDGSNFTLKIRSTKLEDSAMYFCASKPGHNTGELFFGEGSRLTVL.

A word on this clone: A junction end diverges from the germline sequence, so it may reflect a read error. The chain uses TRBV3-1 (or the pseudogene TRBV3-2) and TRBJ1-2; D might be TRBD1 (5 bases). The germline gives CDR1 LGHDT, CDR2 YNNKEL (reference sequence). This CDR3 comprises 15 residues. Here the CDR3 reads CASSQSYRTNYSYTF. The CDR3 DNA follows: TGTGCCAGCAGCCAATCTTACAGGACTAACTATAGCTACACCTTC.

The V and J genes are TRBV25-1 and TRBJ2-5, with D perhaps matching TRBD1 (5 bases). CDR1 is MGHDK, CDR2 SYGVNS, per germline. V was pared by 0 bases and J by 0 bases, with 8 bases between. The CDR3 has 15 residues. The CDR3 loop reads CASSEYGADQETQYF. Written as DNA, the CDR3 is TGTGCCAGCAGTGAATATGGGGCGGACCAAGAGACCCAGTACTTC.

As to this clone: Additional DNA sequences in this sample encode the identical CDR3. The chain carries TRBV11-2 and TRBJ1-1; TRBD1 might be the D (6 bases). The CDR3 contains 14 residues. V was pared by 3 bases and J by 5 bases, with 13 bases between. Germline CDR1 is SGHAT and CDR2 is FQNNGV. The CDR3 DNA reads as TGTGCCAGCAGCTTGGCGGGGGGGCGAACTGAAGCTTTCTTT. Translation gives CASSLAGGRTEAFF.

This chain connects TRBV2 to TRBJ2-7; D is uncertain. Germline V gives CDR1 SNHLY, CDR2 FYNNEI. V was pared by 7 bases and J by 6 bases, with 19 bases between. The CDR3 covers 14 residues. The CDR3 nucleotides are TGTGCCAGCATTCCCCTGACTGACCCCGGCGAGCAGTACTTC. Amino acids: CASIPLTDPGEQYF.

CDR3: CASKGDRGYEQYV. The CDR3 coding sequence is TGTGCCAGCAAGGGGGACAGGGGTTACGAGCAGTACGTC. V is TRBV5-5 and J is TRBJ2-7, with 10 bases fitting TRBD1. CDR3 length: 13 amino acids. Germline lookup yields CDR1 SGHKS and CDR2 YYEKEE (reference sequence). V shed 6 bases, J shed 4 bases, and the junction held 4 bases outside the gene matches.

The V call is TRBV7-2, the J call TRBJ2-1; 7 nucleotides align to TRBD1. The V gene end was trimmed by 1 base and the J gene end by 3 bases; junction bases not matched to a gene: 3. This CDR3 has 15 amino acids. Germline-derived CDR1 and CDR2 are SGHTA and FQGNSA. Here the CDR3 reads CASSLDRGGYNEQFF. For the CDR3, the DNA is TGTGCCAGCAGCTTAGACAGGGGCGGCTACAATGAGCAGTTCTTC.

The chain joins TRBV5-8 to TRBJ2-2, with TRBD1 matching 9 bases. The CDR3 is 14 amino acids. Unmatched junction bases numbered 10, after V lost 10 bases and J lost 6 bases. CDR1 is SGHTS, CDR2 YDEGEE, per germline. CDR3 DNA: TGTGCCCACAGGGGGCGAGTTCTAGCCGGGGAGCTGTTTTTT. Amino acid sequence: CAHRGRVLAGELFF.

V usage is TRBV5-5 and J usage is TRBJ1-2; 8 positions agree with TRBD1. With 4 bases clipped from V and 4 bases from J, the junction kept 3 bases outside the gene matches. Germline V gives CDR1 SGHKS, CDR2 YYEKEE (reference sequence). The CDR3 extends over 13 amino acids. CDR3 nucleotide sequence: TGTGCCAGCAGCCGTACAGGGGGCTATGGCTACACCTTC. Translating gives CASSRTGGYGYTF.

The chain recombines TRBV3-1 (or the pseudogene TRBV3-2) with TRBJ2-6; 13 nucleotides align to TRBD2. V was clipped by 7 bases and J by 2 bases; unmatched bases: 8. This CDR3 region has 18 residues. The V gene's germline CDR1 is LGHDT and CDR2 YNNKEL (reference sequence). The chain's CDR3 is CASTRTSGSLAGANVLTF. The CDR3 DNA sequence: TGTGCCAGCACCCGGACTAGCGGGAGTTTAGCTGGGGCCAACGTCCTGACTTTC.

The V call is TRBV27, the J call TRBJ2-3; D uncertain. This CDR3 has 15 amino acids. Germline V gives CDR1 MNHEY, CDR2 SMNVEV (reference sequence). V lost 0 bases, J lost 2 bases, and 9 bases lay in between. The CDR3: CASSLSGGFTDTQYF. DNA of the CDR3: TGTGCCAGCAGTTTATCAGGCGGATTCACAGATACGCAGTATTTT.

CDR3 coding DNA: TGTGCCATCAGTGACGAGGGATATCAGCCCCAGCATTTT. Protein: CAISDEGYQPQHF. The chain carries TRBV10-3 and TRBJ1-5, with no clear D. V lost 3 bases and J lost 5, with 8 bases in between. CDR1 is ENHRY and CDR2 is SYGVKD in the germline V gene. The CDR3 length is 13 residues.

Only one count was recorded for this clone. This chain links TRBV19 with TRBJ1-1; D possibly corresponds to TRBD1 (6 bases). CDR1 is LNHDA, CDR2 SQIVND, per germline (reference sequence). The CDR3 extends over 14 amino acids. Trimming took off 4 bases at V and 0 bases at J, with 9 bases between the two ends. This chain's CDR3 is CASSSDRLNTEAFF. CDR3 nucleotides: TGTGCCAGTAGTAGCGACAGGCTGAACACTGAAGCTTTCTTT.

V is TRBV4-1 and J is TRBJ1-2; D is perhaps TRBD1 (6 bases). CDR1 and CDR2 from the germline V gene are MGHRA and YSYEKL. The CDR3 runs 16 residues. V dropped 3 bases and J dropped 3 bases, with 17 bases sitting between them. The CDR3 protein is CASSQYRDKRYYGYTF. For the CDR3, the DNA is TGCGCCAGCAGCCAGTACCGGGACAAGCGGTACTATGGCTACACCTTC.

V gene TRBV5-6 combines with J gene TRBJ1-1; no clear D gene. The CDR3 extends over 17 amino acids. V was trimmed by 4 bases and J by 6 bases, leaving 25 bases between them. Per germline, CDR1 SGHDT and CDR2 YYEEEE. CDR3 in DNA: TGTGCCAGCAGCCAACGAAAGACCGGCCGCCGGAGGGCTGAAGCTTTCTTT. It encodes CASSQRKTGRRRAEAFF.

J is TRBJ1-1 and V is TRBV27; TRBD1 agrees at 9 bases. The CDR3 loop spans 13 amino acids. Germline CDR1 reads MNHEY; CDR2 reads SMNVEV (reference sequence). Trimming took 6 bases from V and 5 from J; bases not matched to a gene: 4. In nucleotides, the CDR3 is TGTGCCAGCAGGAGACAGGGGGGGACTGAAGCTTTCTTT. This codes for CASRRQGGTEAFF.

The CDR3 DNA follows: TGCGCCAGCAGCTTGGTAGTAGAGGGAGAGACCCAGTACTTC. Amino acids: CASSLVVEGETQYF. V gene TRBV5-1 combines with J gene TRBJ2-5, with D perhaps TRBD2 (5 bases). Germline V gene data show CDR1 as SGHRS and CDR2 as YFSETQ. The V end lost 0 bases, the J end lost 4 bases, and 10 bases lay between the germline ends. This CDR3 is built from 14 residues.

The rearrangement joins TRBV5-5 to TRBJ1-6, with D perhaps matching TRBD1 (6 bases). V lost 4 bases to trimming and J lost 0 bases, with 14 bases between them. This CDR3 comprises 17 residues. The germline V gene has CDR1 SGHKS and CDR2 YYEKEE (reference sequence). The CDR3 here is CASSAGVGYSYNSPLHF. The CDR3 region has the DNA TGTGCCAGCAGCGCAGGGGTTGGCTACTCCTATAATTCACCCCTCCACTTT.

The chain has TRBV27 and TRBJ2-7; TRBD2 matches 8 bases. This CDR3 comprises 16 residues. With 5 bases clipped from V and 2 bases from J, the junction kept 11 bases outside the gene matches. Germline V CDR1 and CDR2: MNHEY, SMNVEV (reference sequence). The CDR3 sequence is CASSPQLAASPYEQYV. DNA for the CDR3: TGTGCCAGCAGTCCCCAACTAGCGGCTTCCCCCTACGAGCAGTACGTC.

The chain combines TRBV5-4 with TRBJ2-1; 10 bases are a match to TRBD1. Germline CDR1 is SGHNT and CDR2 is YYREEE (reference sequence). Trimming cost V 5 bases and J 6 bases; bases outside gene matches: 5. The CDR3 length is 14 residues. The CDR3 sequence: CASRGQGESNEQFF. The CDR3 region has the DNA TGTGCCAGCAGAGGACAGGGGGAGTCCAATGAGCAGTTCTTC.

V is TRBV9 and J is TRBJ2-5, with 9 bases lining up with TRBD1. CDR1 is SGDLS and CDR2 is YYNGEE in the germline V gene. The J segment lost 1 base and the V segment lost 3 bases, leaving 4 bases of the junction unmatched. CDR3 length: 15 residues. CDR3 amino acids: CASSEVQGAQETQYF. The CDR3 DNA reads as TGTGCCAGCAGCGAGGTACAGGGGGCCCAAGAGACCCAGTACTTC.

CDR3 amino acids: CASTLPGGGKNSPLHF. CDR3 nucleotide sequence: TGTGCCAGCACCCTCCCGGGGGGCGGTAAAAATTCACCCCTCCACTTT. The chain is built from TRBV28 and TRBJ1-6; TRBD1 is a possible D gene (6 bases). This CDR3 is built from 16 residues. CDR1 is MDHEN and CDR2 is SYDVKM in the germline V gene. V was trimmed by 7 bases and J by 7 bases, leaving 20 bases between them.

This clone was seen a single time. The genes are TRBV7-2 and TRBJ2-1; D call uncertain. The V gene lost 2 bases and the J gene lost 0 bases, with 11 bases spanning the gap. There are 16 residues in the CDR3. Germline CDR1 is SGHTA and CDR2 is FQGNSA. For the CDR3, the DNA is TGTGCCAGCAGCTTAAACATGCTTTCCTCCTACAATGAGCAGTTCTTC. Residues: CASSLNMLSSYNEQFF.

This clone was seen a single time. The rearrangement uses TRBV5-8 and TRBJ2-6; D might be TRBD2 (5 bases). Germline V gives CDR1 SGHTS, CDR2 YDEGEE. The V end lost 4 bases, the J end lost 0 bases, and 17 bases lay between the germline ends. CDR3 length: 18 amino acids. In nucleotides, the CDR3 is TGTGCCAGCAGCCTCGGCCGGGGTTCTACCTCTGGGGCCAACGTCCTGACTTTC. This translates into CASSLGRGSTSGANVLTF.

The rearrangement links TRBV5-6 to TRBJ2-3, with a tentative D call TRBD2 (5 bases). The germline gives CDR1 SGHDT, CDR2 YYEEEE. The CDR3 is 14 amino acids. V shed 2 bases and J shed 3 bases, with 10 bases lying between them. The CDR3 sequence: CASSFGVGTDTQYF. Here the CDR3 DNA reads TGTGCCAGCAGCTTCGGGGTAGGGACAGATACGCAGTATTTT.

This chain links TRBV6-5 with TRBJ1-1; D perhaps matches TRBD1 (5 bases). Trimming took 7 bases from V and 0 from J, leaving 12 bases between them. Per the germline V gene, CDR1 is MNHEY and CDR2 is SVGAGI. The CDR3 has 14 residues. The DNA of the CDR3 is TGTGCCAGCATATGGGGCCAAATGAACACTGAAGCTTTCTTT. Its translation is CASIWGQMNTEAFF.

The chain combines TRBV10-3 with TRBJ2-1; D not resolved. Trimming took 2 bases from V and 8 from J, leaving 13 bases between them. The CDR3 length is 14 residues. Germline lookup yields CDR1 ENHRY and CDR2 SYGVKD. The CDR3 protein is CAISEEDSRDEQFF. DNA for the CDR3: TGTGCCATCAGTGAGGAAGATTCCCGCGATGAGCAGTTCTTC.